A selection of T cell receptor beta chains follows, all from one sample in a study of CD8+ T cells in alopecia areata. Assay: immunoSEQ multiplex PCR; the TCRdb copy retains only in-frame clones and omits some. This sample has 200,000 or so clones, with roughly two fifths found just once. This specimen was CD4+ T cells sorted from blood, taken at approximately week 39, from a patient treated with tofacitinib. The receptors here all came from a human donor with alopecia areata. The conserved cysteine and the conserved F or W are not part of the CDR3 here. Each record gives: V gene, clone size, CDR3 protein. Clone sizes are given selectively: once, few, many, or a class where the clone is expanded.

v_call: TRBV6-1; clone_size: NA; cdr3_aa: ASSRTDTQY
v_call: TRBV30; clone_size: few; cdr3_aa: AWSFGNTEAF
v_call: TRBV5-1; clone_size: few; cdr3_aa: ASSLVVKDTQY
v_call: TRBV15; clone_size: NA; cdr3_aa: ATSRLKGQGAADTQY
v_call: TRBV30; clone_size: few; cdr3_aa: ASPVGANVLT
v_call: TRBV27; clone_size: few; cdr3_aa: ASSRRLVTGASYNYGYT
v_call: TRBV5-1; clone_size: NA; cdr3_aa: ASSFVGTEQY
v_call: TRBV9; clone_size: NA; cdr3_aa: ASSAVGETQY
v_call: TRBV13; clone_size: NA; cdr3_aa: ASSLGGSNTDTQY
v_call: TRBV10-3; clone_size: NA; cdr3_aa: AISESYPPTH
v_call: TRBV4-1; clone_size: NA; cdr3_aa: ASSQGGTKNYEQY
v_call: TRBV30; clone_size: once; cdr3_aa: ALAIAYEQY
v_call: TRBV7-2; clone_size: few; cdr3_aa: ASSLVTGGVETQY
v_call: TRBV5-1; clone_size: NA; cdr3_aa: ASSAGTYYTGELF
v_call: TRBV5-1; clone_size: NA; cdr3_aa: ASSLVGEQF
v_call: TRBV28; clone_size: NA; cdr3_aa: ASSFQGLAGLEQY
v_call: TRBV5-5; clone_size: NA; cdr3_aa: ASSLYGSNQPQH
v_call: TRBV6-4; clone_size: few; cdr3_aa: ASRLTAENTEAF
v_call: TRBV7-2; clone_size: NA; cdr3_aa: ASGYNEQF
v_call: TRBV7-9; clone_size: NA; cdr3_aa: ASSLNGRETQY